A single sample is the source of the 5 T cell receptor beta chains below, sequenced in a study of T cell responses to AZD1222 COVID-19 vaccine. The data were produced by immunoSEQ multiplex PCR, yet TCRdb's version contains in-frame clones alone and is incomplete. The table has tens of thousands of clones, 75% to 90% seen once. This material consisted of peripheral blood, taken 28 days after the second AZD1222 dose. All receptors derive from an adult who received the AZD1222 COVID-19 vaccine.

In its sample, this clone was seen a few times. The rearrangement uses TRBV30 and TRBJ1-6; D unclear. The V end was cut by 2 bases, the J end by 9 bases, with 5 bases between. Germline CDR1 is GTSNPN and CDR2 is SVGIG (reference sequence). The CDR3 runs to 11 residues. For the CDR3, the DNA is TGTGCCTGGAGTAGCGGTTCACCCCTCCACTTT. Its protein product is CAWSSGSPLHF.

V usage is TRBV7-3 and J usage is TRBJ2-1, with no clear D. V shed 2 bases and J shed 6 bases, with 14 bases lying between them. The length of the CDR3 is 15 residues. Per the germline V gene, CDR1 is SGHTA and CDR2 is FQGTGA. CDR3 nucleotide sequence: TGTGCCAGCAGCTTAGGGTATCTGGAAAGCAATGAGCAGTTCTTC. This sequence encodes CASSLGYLESNEQFF.

The chain links TRBV4-2 to TRBJ2-5, with no clear D. The length of the CDR3 is 16 residues. The V gene lost 2 bases and the J gene lost 2 bases, with 15 bases spanning the gap. Per germline, CDR1 LGHNA and CDR2 YNFKEQ. The CDR3 region is CASSQNHGWGQETQYF. CDR3 coding DNA: TGTGCCAGCAGCCAAAACCACGGTTGGGGACAAGAGACCCAGTACTTC.

CDR3 nucleotide sequence: TGTGCCAGCAGCTTAGTACGCGGGAACACTGAAGCTTTCTTT. It specifies CASSLVRGNTEAFF. The rearrangement uses TRBV11-2 and TRBJ1-1; no clear D. CDR3 length: 14 amino acids. Germline CDR1 and CDR2: SGHAT and FQNNGV. V was pared by 1 base and J by 1 base, with 7 bases between. Together with reference TRBV11-2 and TRBJ1-1, the CDR3 gives the full variable domain: EAGVAQSPRYKIIEKRQSVAFWCNPISGHATLYWYQQILGQGPKLLIQFQNNGVVDDSQLPKDRFSAERLKGVDSTLKIQPAKLEDSAVYLCASSLVRGNTEAFFGQGTRLTVV.

This clone appeared once. This chain joins TRBV27 and TRBJ1-2, with 8 bases identical to TRBD1. CDR1 and CDR2 (germline): MNHEY, SMNVEV (reference sequence). V trimming: 3 bases; J trimming: 4 bases; junction bases outside the gene matches: 10. CDR3 length equals 16 residues. The DNA for the CDR3 is TGTGCCAGCAGTTTTTGGGGCGGACAGGGTAGCTATGGCTACACCTTC. Protein sequence: CASSFWGGQGSYGYTF.